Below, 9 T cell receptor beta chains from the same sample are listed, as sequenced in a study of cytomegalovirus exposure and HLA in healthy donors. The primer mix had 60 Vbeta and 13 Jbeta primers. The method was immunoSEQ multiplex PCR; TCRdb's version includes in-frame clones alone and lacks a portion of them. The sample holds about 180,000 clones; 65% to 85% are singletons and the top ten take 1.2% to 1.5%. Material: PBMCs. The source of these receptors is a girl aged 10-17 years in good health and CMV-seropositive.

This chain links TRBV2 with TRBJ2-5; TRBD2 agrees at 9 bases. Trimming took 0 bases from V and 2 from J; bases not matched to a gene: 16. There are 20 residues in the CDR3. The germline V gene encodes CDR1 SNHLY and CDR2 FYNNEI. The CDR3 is CASSEALPGFAGGPQETQYF. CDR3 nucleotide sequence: TGTGCCAGCAGTGAAGCGCTTCCAGGTTTTGCGGGGGGGCCACAAGAGACCCAGTACTTC.

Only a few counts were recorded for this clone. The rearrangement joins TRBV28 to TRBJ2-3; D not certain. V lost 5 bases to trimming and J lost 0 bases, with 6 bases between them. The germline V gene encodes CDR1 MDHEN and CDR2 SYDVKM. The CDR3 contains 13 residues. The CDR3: CASSPDSTDTQYF. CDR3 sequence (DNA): TGTGCCAGCAGTCCAGATAGCACAGATACGCAGTATTTT.

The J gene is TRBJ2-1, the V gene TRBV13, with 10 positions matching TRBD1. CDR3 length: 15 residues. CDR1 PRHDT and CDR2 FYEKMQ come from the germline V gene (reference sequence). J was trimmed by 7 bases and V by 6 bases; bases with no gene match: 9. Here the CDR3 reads CASSRGQGGRNEQFF. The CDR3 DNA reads TGTGCCAGCAGTCGCGGACAGGGGGGTCGAAATGAGCAGTTCTTC. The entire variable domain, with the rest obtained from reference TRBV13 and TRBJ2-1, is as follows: AAGVIQSPRHLIKEKRETATLKCYPIPRHDTVYWYQQGPGQDPQFLISFYEKMQSDKGSIPDRFSAQQFSDYHSELNMSSLELGDSALYFCASSRGQGGRNEQFFGPGTRLTVL.

The CDR3 coding sequence is TGCGCCAGCAGGCCGGGATACAGCGGGGAGCTGTTTTTT. Amino acids: CASRPGYSGELFF. The chain employs TRBV10-1 and TRBJ2-2; perhaps TRBD2 as D (5 bases). CDR3 length: 13 residues. CDR1 is WNHNN and CDR2 is SYGVQD in the germline V gene (reference sequence). The ends were cut back, 6 bases at V and 7 bases at J, with 12 bases in the middle.

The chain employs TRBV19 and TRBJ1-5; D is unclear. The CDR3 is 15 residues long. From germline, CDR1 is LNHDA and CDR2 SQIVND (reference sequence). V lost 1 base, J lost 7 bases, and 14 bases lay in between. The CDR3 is CASSIVVDGGQPQHF. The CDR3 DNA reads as TGTGCCAGTAGTATAGTCGTAGACGGCGGCCAGCCCCAGCATTTT.

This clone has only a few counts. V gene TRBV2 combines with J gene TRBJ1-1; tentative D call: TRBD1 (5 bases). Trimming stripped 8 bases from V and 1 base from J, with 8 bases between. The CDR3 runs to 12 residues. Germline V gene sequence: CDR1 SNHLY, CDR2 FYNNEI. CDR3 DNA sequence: TGTGCCAGCCTACAGGCGAACACTGAAGCTTTCTTT. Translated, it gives CASLQANTEAFF.

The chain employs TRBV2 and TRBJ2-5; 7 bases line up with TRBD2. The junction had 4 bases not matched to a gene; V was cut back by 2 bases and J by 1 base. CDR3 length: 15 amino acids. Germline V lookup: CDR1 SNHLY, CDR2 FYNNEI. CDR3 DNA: TGTGCCAGCAGTGAAATCGGGGGGATCCAAGAGACCCAGTACTTC. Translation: CASSEIGGIQETQYF.

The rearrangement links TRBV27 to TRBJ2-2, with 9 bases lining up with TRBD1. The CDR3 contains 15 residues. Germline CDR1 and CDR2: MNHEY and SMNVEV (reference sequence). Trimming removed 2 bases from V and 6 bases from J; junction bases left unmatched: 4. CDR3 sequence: CASSLLRQGAGELFF. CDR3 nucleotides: TGTGCCAGCAGTTTACTTCGACAGGGGGCCGGGGAGCTGTTTTTT.

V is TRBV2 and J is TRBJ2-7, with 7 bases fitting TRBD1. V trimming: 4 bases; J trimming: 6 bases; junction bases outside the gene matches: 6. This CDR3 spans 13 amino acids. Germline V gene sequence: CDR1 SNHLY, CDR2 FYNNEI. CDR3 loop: CASSVDRAREQYF. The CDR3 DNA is TGTGCCAGCAGTGTCGACAGGGCCCGCGAGCAGTACTTC.